This is a list of T cell receptor beta chains from one sample in a study of T cell clones after liver transplantation. Produced via immunoSEQ multiplex PCR; TCRdb's table is partial and in-frame only. The data contain about 50,000 clones, 65% to 80% of them seen just once; the ten biggest clones take up about a tenth. The sequencing used CD4+ T cells from blood, collected approximately 54 months after liver transplant. These receptors were collected from a human patient who received a liver transplant. Some T cells may be the graft donor's. CDR3s leave out the opening cysteine and the closing phenylalanine or tryptophan.

V,CDR3
TRBV18,ASSPPTGGGIEKLF
TRBV28,ASSLSGEGSNQPQH
TRBV2,ASSPMGLTNNSPLH
TRBV6-1,ASSERAGSKVVQY
TRBV28,ASRGYTGEDEAF
TRBV21-1,ASSKANPGERVGYT
TRBV28,ASSSSGQGRYEQY
TRBV1,TSSLGGSSYNEQF
TRBV5-4,ASSFAPGTGGSGANVLT
TRBV11-3,ASSPWGGAKYNEQF
TRBV7-9,ASSSGTVNYGYT
TRBV18,ASSSVGQLQTNEKLF
TRBV10-2,ASSENGPNTGELF
TRBV14,ASSLKIGGAKEQF
TRBV21-1,ASSKAGTLQRADTQY
TRBV9,ASSVSGTPSSYEQY
TRBV7-2,ASSLARGSEAF
TRBV5-1,ASSSSGENTGELF
TRBV9,ASSVATSWTGELF
TRBV6-5,ASSPIRRHTIY
TRBV7-8,ASSPRGGKLF
TRBV6-6,ATAENGYT
TRBV18,ASSPGTGGGYT
TRBV13,ASSLADREVGGYT
TRBV27,ASSTGQGRIGTEAF
TRBV7-9,AGRLGSSTEAF
TRBV29-1,SVGTAFNQPQH
TRBV18,ASSPPAGLTGELF
TRBV4-1,ASSQDAAGGALKTQY
TRBV2,ASSDGTSVYEQTQY
TRBV27,ASSFSGTDHYEQY
TRBV6-5,ASSKGRNNEKLF
TRBV5-4,ASSLTLLTDTQY
TRBV6-5,ASSYSGQGRRNTIY
TRBV2,ASRMGLVGADTQY
TRBV5-6,ASSLKGSSETQY
TRBV6-1,ASSEVQGLKNQPQH
TRBV29-1,SVGGGRQVFEQY
TRBV5-5,ASSFGTGASTTEAF